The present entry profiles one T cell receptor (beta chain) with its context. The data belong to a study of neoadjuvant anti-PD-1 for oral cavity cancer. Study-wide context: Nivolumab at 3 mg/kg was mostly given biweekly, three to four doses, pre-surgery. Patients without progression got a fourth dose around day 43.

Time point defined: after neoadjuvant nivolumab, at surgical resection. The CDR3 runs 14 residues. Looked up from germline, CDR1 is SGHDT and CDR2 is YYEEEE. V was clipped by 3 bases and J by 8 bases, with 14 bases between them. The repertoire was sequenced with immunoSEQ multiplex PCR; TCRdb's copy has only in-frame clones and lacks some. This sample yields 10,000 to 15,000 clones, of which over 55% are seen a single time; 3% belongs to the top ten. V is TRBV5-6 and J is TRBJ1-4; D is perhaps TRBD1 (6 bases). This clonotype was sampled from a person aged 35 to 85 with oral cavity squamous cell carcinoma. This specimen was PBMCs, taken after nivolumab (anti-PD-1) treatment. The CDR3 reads CASSSPGEGEKLFF. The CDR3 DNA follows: TGTGCCAGCAGCTCCCCAGGGGAGGGGGAAAAACTGTTTTTT.